This TCR beta chain was captured in a study of cytomegalovirus exposure and HLA in healthy donors. Study-level findings and limits: Cytomegalovirus-associated TCR beta chains were listed, numbering over 150.

In this sample, this clone turned up a few times. Its cognate antigen is unknown. The V and J ends lost 5 bases and 5 bases respectively, with 12 bases between them. The germline CDR1 and CDR2 sequences are SGHVS and FNYEAQ. The CDR3 consists of 13 residues. PCR employed 60 Vbeta and 13 Jbeta primers. The data were produced by immunoSEQ multiplex PCR, yet TCRdb's version contains in-frame clones alone and is incomplete. This sample has around 200,000 clones, with 70% to 80% found just once. The chain couples TRBV7-6 to TRBJ1-2; no definite D call. The sequence came from a woman in her twenties or thirties in good health and CMV-seropositive. Sequenced material: PBMCs. The CDR3 DNA is TGTGCCAGCAGCCCCGTGGGAGGGTATGGCTACACCTTC. Translating it yields CASSPVGGYGYTF.